The 25 T cell receptor beta chains below come from one sample, sequenced in a study of a mutant IDH1 vaccine in newly diagnosed glioma. As to time point: baseline, week 1 (first vaccination visit). Treatment described: pre-vaccination baseline after standard-of-care therapy. Measured with immunoSEQ multiplex PCR; TCRdb has only the in-frame clones, and not every one. The sample includes over 15,000 clones, less than 97% of them seen just once. This sample comprised peripheral blood mononuclear cells (PBMCs), obtained from a glioma patient treated with radiotherapy, temozolomide or both. Source of these receptors: a woman aged 18 to 35 with glioma. Some clones in this sample may be carry-over from other donors' samples.

The CDR3 region is CASSLGVGTDTQYF. Written as DNA, the CDR3 is TGTGCCAGCAGTTTAGGGGTCGGCACAGATACGCAGTATTTT. The chain joins TRBV27 to TRBJ2-3; unclear D gene. Germline CDR1 and CDR2: MNHEY and SMNVEV (reference sequence). Deletions cut 2 bases from V and 1 base from J, with 7 bases between. This CDR3 has 14 amino acids.

The chain is built from TRBV4-2 and TRBJ1-5, with no clear D. V lost 0 bases and J 7 bases, leaving 10 bases between the germline ends. The CDR3 is made up of 14 amino acids. The V gene's germline CDR1 is LGHNA and CDR2 YNFKEQ. CDR3 amino acids: CASSQEGRWQPQHF. The CDR3 bases are TGTGCCAGCAGCCAAGAGGGCAGGTGGCAGCCCCAGCATTTT.

The rearrangement links TRBV11-1 to TRBJ1-1, with no clear D. Per the germline V gene, CDR1 is SGHAT and CDR2 is FQDESV (reference sequence). V dropped 3 bases and J dropped 0 bases, with 8 bases sitting between them. CDR3 length equals 14 residues. CDR3 amino acids: CASSFWPMNTEAFF. The CDR3 DNA sequence: TGTGCCAGCAGCTTTTGGCCTATGAACACTGAAGCTTTCTTT.

The CDR3 protein is CASSSRSSYNSPLHF. The CDR3 region has the DNA TGTGCCAGCAGTTCTAGAAGCTCCTATAATTCACCCCTCCACTTT. The V gene is TRBV6-5, the J gene TRBJ1-6; D gene uncertain. The V gene's germline CDR1 is MNHEY and CDR2 SVGAGI. The CDR3 has 15 residues. Trimming took off 4 bases at V and 0 bases at J, with 7 bases between the two ends.

This clone came up once. The chain uses TRBV9 and TRBJ2-6; D perhaps matches TRBD1 (5 bases). Trimming took 1 base from V and 4 from J, leaving 12 bases between them. The CDR3 loop spans 16 amino acids. CDR1 and CDR2 (germline): SGDLS, YYNGEE. CDR3 residues: CASSVMSGQGANVLTF. The CDR3 DNA follows: TGTGCCAGCAGCGTAATGTCAGGGCAGGGGGCCAACGTCCTGACTTTC.

The chain is built from TRBV6-1 and TRBJ2-5; 15 bases line up with TRBD2. The CDR3 sequence is 17 residues long. The V gene end was trimmed by 2 bases and the J gene end by 1 base; junction bases not matched to a gene: 2. Germline CDR1 and CDR2: MNHNS and SASEGT. This CDR3 is CASSEWTSGGAQETQYF. The CDR3 DNA follows: TGTGCCAGCAGTGAATGGACTAGCGGGGGGGCCCAAGAGACCCAGTACTTC.

The chain couples TRBV23-1 to TRBJ2-2; 10 bases line up with TRBD1. TRBV23-1 carries the ORF label, with uncertain function. Germline trimming cut 9 bases from V and 7 bases from J; bases unmatched to any gene: 17. The CDR3 sequence is 17 residues long. The CDR3 region is CASKIASRTGGGGELFF. Written as DNA, the CDR3 is TGCGCCAGTAAGATTGCGAGTAGGACAGGGGGAGGCGGGGAGCTGTTTTTT.

DNA of the CDR3: TGCGCCAGCAGACTGGGACAGGGGAACACTGAAGCTTTCTTT. Translated, it gives CASRLGQGNTEAFF. The V and J genes are TRBV5-1 and TRBJ1-1, with 9 bases fitting TRBD1. Unmatched junction bases numbered 3, after V lost 5 bases and J lost 1 base. CDR3 size: 14 residues. Germline V CDR1 and CDR2: SGHRS, YFSETQ.

This chain links TRBV29-1 with TRBJ1-4, with TRBD1 matching over 10 bases. The CDR3 runs to 17 residues. Germline CDR1 is SQVTM and CDR2 is ANQGSEA. J was trimmed by 5 bases and V by 4 bases; bases with no gene match: 13. For the CDR3, the DNA is TGCAGCGTTGTTGGGACAGGGGCCGGTTCCAACAATGAAAAACTGTTTTTT. Protein product: CSVVGTGAGSNNEKLFF.

V is TRBV19 and J is TRBJ2-3, with 11 bases lining up with TRBD2. The germline gives CDR1 LNHDA, CDR2 SQIVND (reference sequence). The V gene end was trimmed by 1 base and the J gene end by 7 bases; junction bases not matched to a gene: 4. This CDR3 is built from 15 residues. CDR3 loop: CASSIASGGRNTQYF. CDR3 DNA sequence: TGTGCCAGTAGTATAGCTAGCGGGGGGCGGAATACGCAGTATTTT.

This clone is a singleton in its sample. V and J are TRBV10-3 and TRBJ2-1, with D tentatively TRBD2 (5 bases). The CDR3 runs 13 residues. Germline-derived CDR1 and CDR2 are ENHRY and SYGVKD. The V end was cut by 7 bases, the J end by 9 bases, with 16 bases between. CDR3 DNA sequence: TGTGCCATCATGGGTGGCCTAGCCGCTGAGCAGTTCTTC. Its translation: CAIMGGLAAEQFF.

The chain is built from TRBV11-3 and TRBJ2-2; TRBD1 agrees at 7 bases. CDR1 SGHNT and CDR2 YENEEA come from the germline V gene. The CDR3 consists of 15 residues. V lost 5 bases, J lost 5 bases, and 8 bases stayed unmatched. The CDR3 sequence: CASSLQGMGTGELFF. For the CDR3, the DNA is TGTGCCAGCAGCCTACAGGGGATGGGGACCGGGGAGCTGTTTTTT.

This clone was recorded only once. A junction boundary mismatches the germline segment, possibly from a read error. This chain joins TRBV28 and TRBJ2-7; TRBD1 is a possible D gene (6 bases). The CDR3 is made up of 13 amino acids. Germline V CDR1 and CDR2: MDHEN, SYDVKM. CDR3 loop: CASSRDISYAQYF. CDR3 sequence (DNA): TGTGCCAGCAGTCGGGACATATCCTACGCGCAGTACTTC.

The chain links TRBV10-3 to TRBJ2-7; maybe TRBD1 (5 bases). Germline CDR1 and CDR2: ENHRY and SYGVKD. The CDR3 extends over 13 amino acids. V dropped 10 bases and J dropped 2 bases, with 15 bases sitting between them. The CDR3 is CATTQAGTYEQYF. CDR3 sequence (DNA): TGTGCCACCACGCAAGCAGGGACCTACGAGCAGTACTTC.

The V call is TRBV9, the J call TRBJ1-4, with D tentatively TRBD1 (6 bases). The length of the CDR3 is 13 residues. Trimming stripped 2 bases from V and 8 bases from J, with 10 bases between. Looked up from germline, CDR1 is SGDLS and CDR2 is YYNGEE. DNA of the CDR3: TGTGCCAGCAGCGTGCAGGACAGCGAAAAACTGTTTTTT. Protein: CASSVQDSEKLFF.

The chain joins TRBV6-5 to TRBJ2-7; D is ambiguous. Germline-derived CDR1 and CDR2 are MNHEY and SVGAGI. This CDR3 has 12 amino acids. Between the trimmed V and J ends, which lost 4 bases and 2 bases, there was a span of 6 bases. In DNA form, the CDR3 reads TGTGCCAGCAGTTCAGTTACCTACGAGCAGTACTTC. Amino acids: CASSSVTYEQYF.

V and J are TRBV4-2 and TRBJ2-5; 7 nucleotides align to TRBD2. After removal of 2 bases from V and 2 bases from J, the junction contained 5 bases not matched to a gene. Per germline, CDR1 LGHNA and CDR2 YNFKEQ. This CDR3 comprises 15 residues. The CDR3 DNA is TGTGCCAGCAGCCAACTAGCGGTACTTCAAGAGACCCAGTACTTC. Its translation: CASSQLAVLQETQYF.

This chain connects TRBV2 to TRBJ2-5; 12 bases are a match to TRBD2. The V segment lost 10 bases and the J segment 2 bases; nucleotides outside the gene matches: 5. CDR1 and CDR2 from the germline V gene are SNHLY and FYNNEI. This CDR3 is built from 14 residues. DNA for the CDR3: TGTGCCACCAAACTAGCGGGGGGACAAGAGACCCAGTACTTC. Translating gives CATKLAGGQETQYF.

The rearrangement uses TRBV6-4 and TRBJ1-2; D is perhaps TRBD1 (5 bases). The CDR3 is made up of 15 amino acids. Trimming took off 4 bases at V and 8 bases at J, with 20 bases between the two ends. Germline V gene lookup returns CDR1 MRHNA and CDR2 SNTAGT. In nucleotides, the CDR3 is TGTGCCAGCAGTGGGGGCGTCGGGTCATCTGGCGGCTACACCTTC. As protein: CASSGGVGSSGGYTF.

This chain uses TRBV28 with TRBJ2-3; D not certain. The CDR3 contains 13 residues. Trimming cost V 6 bases and J 2 bases, with 9 bases left between them. Per the germline V gene, CDR1 is MDHEN and CDR2 is SYDVKM. The CDR3 bases are TGTGCCAGCAGACCTACGGCCACAGATACGCAGTATTTT. It yields the protein CASRPTATDTQYF. The whole variable domain, filled in from reference TRBV28 and TRBJ2-3, reads DVKVTQSSRYLVKRTGEKVFLECVQDMDHENMFWYRQDPGLGLRLIYFSYDVKMKEKGDIPEGYSVSREKKERFSLILESASTNQTSMYLCASRPTATDTQYFGPGTRLTVL.

The chain combines TRBV7-2 with TRBJ1-2; D is unclear. Germline lookup yields CDR1 SGHTA and CDR2 FQGNSA. This CDR3 is built from 14 residues. The V end lost 5 bases, the J end lost 3 bases, and 13 bases lay between the germline ends. CDR3 nucleotide sequence: TGTGCCAGCAGCCAGGAGATAGTAGACTATGGCTACACCTTC. It specifies CASSQEIVDYGYTF.

This clone was seen once. The CDR3 sequence is CASSLSSDLYGYTF. The CDR3 DNA reads as TGTGCCAGCAGCTTGAGTTCGGACCTCTATGGCTACACCTTC. The chain links TRBV5-4 to TRBJ1-2; D ambiguous. Germline V gene sequence: CDR1 SGHNT, CDR2 YYREEE (reference sequence). The CDR3 runs 14 residues. V dropped 1 base and J dropped 4 bases, with 11 bases sitting between them.

V is TRBV4-2 and J is TRBJ2-1; 8 bases align to TRBD2. CDR1 and CDR2 (germline): LGHNA, YNFKEQ. The CDR3 consists of 15 residues. Trimming took 4 bases from V and 4 from J; bases not matched to a gene: 6. The CDR3 nucleotides read TGTGCCAGCAGCCTCCGGCGGGGGGATTACAATGAGCAGTTCTTC. Amino acid sequence: CASSLRRGDYNEQFF.

The chain has TRBV6-5 and TRBJ1-3; D may be TRBD1 (5 bases). Germline CDR1 is MNHEY and CDR2 is SVGAGI. Trimming cost V 5 bases and J 5 bases, with 16 bases left between them. The CDR3 loop spans 15 amino acids. CDR3 region: CASSAQNDRRNTIYF. In DNA, the CDR3 is TGTGCCAGCAGTGCCCAAAACGACAGAAGAAACACCATATATTTT.

The chain is built from TRBV28 and TRBJ1-2; TRBD1 might be the D (5 bases). The V and J ends lost 3 bases and 5 bases respectively, with 25 bases between them. The CDR3 is 18 residues long. Germline CDR1 MDHEN, CDR2 SYDVKM. The CDR3: CASSFVLSGTGGYYGYTF. The CDR3 region has the DNA TGTGCCAGCAGTTTTGTGTTGTCCGGGACGGGGGGATATTATGGCTACACCTTC.